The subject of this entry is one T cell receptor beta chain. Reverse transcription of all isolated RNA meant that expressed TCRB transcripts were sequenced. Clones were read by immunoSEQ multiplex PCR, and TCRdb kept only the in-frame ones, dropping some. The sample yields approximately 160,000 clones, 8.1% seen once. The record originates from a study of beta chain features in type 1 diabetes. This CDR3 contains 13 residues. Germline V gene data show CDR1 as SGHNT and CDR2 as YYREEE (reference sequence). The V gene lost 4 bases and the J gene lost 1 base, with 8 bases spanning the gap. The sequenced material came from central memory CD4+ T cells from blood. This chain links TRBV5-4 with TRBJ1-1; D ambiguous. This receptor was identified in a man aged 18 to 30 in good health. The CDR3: CASSPRQNTEAFF. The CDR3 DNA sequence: TGTGCCAGCAGCCCACGACAGAACACTGAAGCTTTCTTT.